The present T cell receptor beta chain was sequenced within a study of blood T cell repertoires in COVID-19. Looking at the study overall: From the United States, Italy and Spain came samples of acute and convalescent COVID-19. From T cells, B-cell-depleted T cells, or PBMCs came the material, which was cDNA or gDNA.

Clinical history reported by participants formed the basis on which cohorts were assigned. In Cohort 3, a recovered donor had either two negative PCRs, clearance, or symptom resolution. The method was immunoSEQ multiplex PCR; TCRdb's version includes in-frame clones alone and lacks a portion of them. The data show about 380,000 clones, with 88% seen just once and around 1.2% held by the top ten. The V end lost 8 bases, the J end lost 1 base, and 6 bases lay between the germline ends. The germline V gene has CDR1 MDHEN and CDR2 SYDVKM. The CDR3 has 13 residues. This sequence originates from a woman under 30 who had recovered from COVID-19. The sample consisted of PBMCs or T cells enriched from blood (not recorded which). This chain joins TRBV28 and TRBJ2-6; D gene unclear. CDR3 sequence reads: CASLESGANVLTF. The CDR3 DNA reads TGTGCCAGCCTGGAGTCTGGGGCCAACGTCCTGACTTTC. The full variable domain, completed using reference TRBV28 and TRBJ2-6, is DVKVTQSSRYLVKRTGEKVFLECVQDMDHENMFWYRQDPGLGLRLIYFSYDVKMKEKGDIPEGYSVSREKKERFSLILESASTNQTSMYLCASLESGANVLTFGAGSRLTVL.